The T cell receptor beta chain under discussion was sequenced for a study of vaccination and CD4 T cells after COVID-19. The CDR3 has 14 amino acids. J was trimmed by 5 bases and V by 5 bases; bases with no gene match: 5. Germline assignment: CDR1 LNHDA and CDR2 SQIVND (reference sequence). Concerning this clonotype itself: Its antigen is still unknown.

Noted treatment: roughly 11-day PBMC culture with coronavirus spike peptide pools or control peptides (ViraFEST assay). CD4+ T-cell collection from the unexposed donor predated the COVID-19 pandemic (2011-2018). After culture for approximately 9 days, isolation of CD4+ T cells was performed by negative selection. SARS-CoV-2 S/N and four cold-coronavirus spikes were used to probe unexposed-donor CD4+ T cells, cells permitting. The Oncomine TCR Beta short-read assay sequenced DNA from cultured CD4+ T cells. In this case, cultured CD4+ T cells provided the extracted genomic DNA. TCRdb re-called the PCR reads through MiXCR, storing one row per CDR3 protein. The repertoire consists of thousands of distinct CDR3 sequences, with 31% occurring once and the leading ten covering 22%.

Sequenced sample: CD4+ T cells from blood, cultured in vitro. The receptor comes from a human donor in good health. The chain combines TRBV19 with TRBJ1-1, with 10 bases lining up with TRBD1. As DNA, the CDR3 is TGTGCCAGTAGTCGCAGGACAGGGGGGACTGAAGCTTTCTTT. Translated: CASSRRTGGTEAFF. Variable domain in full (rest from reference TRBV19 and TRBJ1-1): DGGITQSPKYLFRKEGQNVTLSCEQNLNHDAMYWYRQDPGQGLRLIYYSQIVNDFQKGDIAEGYSVSREKKESFPLTVTSAQKNPTAFYLCASSRRTGGTEAFFGQGTRLTVV.